The sample holds a few counts of the clone carrying this TCR beta chain. Its target is not known. CDR1 and CDR2 from the germline V gene are MGHDK and SYGVNS. V dropped 6 bases and J dropped 4 bases, with 6 bases sitting between them. The CDR3 spans 11 residues. The sample originates from a study of T cell repertoires in cytomegalovirus infection. Using its own MiXCR run on the reads, TCRdb lists one record per CDR3 protein. The table shows 45,000 to 60,000 distinct CDR3 sequences, with 15% to 25% occurring only once. Study-wide points: Based on cumulative public TCR beta family frequency, carriers of CMV plus the relevant HLA were identified.

V and J are TRBV25-1 and TRBJ1-2; D remains ambiguous. The TCR sequence derives from a human donor in good health (CMV status not recorded). Some clones in this sample may be carry-over from other donors' samples. The sample in question was CD8+ T cells from cultured PBMCs, obtained from culture after CMV antigen stimulation. CDR3 protein: CASRASYGYTF. The CDR3 nucleotides read TGTGCCAGCAGGGCTTCCTATGGCTACACCTTC.